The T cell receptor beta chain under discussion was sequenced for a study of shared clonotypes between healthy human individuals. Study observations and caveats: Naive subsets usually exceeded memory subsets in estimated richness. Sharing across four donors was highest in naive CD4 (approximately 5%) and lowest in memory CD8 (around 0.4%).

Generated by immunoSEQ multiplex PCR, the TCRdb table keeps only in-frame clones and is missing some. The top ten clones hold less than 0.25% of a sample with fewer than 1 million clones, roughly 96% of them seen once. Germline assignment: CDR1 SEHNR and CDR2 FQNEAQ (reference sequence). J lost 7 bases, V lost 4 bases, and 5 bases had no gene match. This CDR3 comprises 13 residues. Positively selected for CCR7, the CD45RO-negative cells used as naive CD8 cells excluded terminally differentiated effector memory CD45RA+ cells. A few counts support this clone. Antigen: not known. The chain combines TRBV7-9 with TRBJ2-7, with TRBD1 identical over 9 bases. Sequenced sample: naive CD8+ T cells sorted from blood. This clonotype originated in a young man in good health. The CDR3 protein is CASSSDRGEEQYF. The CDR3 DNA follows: TGTGCCAGCAGCTCAGACAGGGGGGAAGAGCAGTACTTC.